This T cell receptor beta chain was identified during a study of blood T cell repertoires in COVID-19. To note about this clone: Other DNA sequences in this sample translate to the same CDR3.

Some clones are missing from TCRdb's copy, which holds only in-frame ones; the method was immunoSEQ multiplex PCR. The sample consists of 150,000 to 200,000 clones, 80% to 90% of them appearing once. This TCR was sampled from a woman between 65 and 79 years old with COVID-19, enrolled during active disease. The material sequenced was peripheral blood.

CDR3: CAWRQGSYEQYF. The CDR3 nucleotides read TGTGCCTGGAGACAGGGCTCCTACGAGCAGTACTTC. This chain uses TRBV30 with TRBJ2-7, with D maybe TRBD1 (6 bases). The ends were cut back, 3 bases at V and 0 bases at J, with 6 bases in the middle. Germline V lookup: CDR1 GTSNPN, CDR2 SVGIG (reference sequence). This CDR3 region has 12 residues.